Described below is a single TCR beta chain sequence and its context. Its antigen is as yet unknown. J was trimmed by 3 bases and V by 1 base; bases with no gene match: 5. This CDR3 has 15 amino acids. CDR1 SGHNT and CDR2 YENEEA come from the germline V gene. The sample belongs to a study of OX40 agonist ivuxolimab in advanced cancers. On the study more broadly: Patients were treated with intravenous ivuxolimab, dosed at 0.01 to 10 mg/kg and infused every 2 weeks.

Study-wide results and limits: Both blood CD4+ and CD8+ T cells showed clonal growth by week 6 at 0.1 to 3.0 mg/kg. Individuals who were partial responders at 0.1-3.0 mg/kg had clonal expansion that ranked among the lowest. No determination was made of the antigen specificity of the expanded peripheral T cells.

The method was immunoSEQ multiplex PCR; TCRdb's version includes in-frame clones alone and lacks a portion of them. The table includes under 90,000 clones, 75% to 90% detected once. This rearrangement joins TRBV11-3 to TRBJ2-7; 8 bases are shared with TRBD1. This receptor was taken from an adult with an advanced solid tumor such as melanoma, head and neck, liver or kidney cancer. This specimen was CD4+ or CD8+ T cells sorted from blood, taken in a trial of the OX40 agonist ivuxolimab. The CDR3, as DNA: TGTGCCAGCAGCTTAGGTGGGACAGGCCACTACGAGCAGTACTTC. It translates to CASSLGGTGHYEQYF.